The 21 T cell receptor beta chains reported below all come from one sample, sequenced in a study of blood T cell repertoires in COVID-19. Data came from immunoSEQ multiplex PCR; TCRdb stores just in-frame clones and leaves some out. The repertoire holds around 200,000 clones, with under 85% as singletons. Sequencing used peripheral blood. These TCRs come from a woman in her 30s with COVID-19, enrolled during active disease.

In this sample, this clone turned up once. The chain links TRBV27 to TRBJ1-4; 9 nucleotides agree with TRBD1. J lost 5 bases, V lost 2 bases, and 0 bases had no gene match. CDR1 MNHEY and CDR2 SMNVEV come from the germline V gene (reference sequence). CDR3 size: 14 residues. The CDR3 sequence: CASSLGTGNEKLFF. CDR3 nucleotides: TGTGCCAGCAGTTTAGGGACAGGGAATGAAAAACTGTTTTTT.

This chain joins TRBV2 and TRBJ2-1; 7 positions match TRBD2. This CDR3 comprises 15 residues. V lost 4 bases, J lost 2 bases, and 5 bases stayed unmatched. CDR1 is SNHLY and CDR2 is FYNNEI in the germline V gene. The CDR3 spells CASSVGAGPYNEQFF. CDR3 nucleotide sequence: TGTGCCAGCAGTGTGGGAGCGGGGCCCTACAATGAGCAGTTCTTC.

The chain has TRBV28 and TRBJ2-5; 8 bases agree with TRBD2. The V and J ends lost 10 bases and 6 bases, in that order; junction bases with no gene match: 25. The CDR3 covers 18 residues. The germline CDR1 and CDR2 sequences are MDHEN and SYDVKM. CDR3 loop: CATLPHSGVALAGKTQYF. The CDR3 DNA reads TGTGCCACCCTACCTCATAGCGGGGTTGCCCTTGCAGGGAAGACCCAGTACTTC.

This chain connects TRBV19 to TRBJ1-5, with 8 positions matching TRBD1. The germline CDR1 and CDR2 sequences are LNHDA and SQIVND (reference sequence). With 5 bases clipped from V and 5 bases from J, the junction kept 8 bases outside the gene matches. The CDR3 is made up of 15 amino acids. CDR3 nucleotides: TGTGCCAGTAGTGGCCTAGGGACAGGCCATCAGCCCCAGCATTTT. Encoded protein: CASSGLGTGHQPQHF.

J is TRBJ1-6 and V is TRBV6-2 or TRBV6-3; 12 nucleotides match TRBD1. The junction had 16 bases not matched to a gene; V was cut back by 0 bases and J by 10 bases. CDR3 length equals 20 residues. Looked up from germline, CDR1 is MNHEY and CDR2 is SVGEGT. The CDR3 nucleotides are TGTGCCAGCAGTTACTCGGAACTCTCCGGGACAGGGGGCGAGGCGTCACCCCTCCACTTT. Translated: CASSYSELSGTGGEASPLHF.

The V call is TRBV14, the J call TRBJ1-1; TRBD1 might be the D (5 bases). Trimming pared 0 bases from V and 3 bases from J, leaving 20 bases between. The CDR3 length is 18 residues. Germline CDR1 is SGHDN and CDR2 is FVKESK. CDR3: CASSQETGLSPGYTEAFF. The CDR3 bases are TGTGCCAGCAGCCAAGAGACGGGACTCAGTCCCGGGTACACTGAAGCTTTCTTT.

The genes are TRBV25-1 and TRBJ1-3; TRBD1 aligns across 7 bases. The germline CDR1 and CDR2 sequences are MGHDK and SYGVNS. Germline trimming cut 7 bases from V and 4 bases from J; bases unmatched to any gene: 4. The CDR3 spans 13 residues. CDR3 in amino acids: CASMTGQGNTIYF. In DNA form, the CDR3 reads TGTGCCAGCATGACAGGGCAAGGAAACACCATATATTTT. Variable domain in full (rest from reference TRBV25-1 and TRBJ1-3): EADIYQTPRYLVIGTGKKITLECSQTMGHDKMYWYQQDPGMELHLIHYSYGVNSTEKGDLSSESTVSRIRTEHFPLTLESARPSHTSQYLCASMTGQGNTIYFGEGSWLTVV.

V is TRBV11-3 and J is TRBJ2-2; 8 bases are shared with TRBD2. V lost 3 bases, J lost 4 bases, and 4 bases stayed unmatched. Germline assignment: CDR1 SGHNT and CDR2 YENEEA. The CDR3 extends over 15 amino acids. In DNA, the CDR3 is TGTGCCAGCAGCTTCACAAGCGGGAGCACCGGGGAGCTGTTTTTT. It encodes CASSFTSGSTGELFF.

J is TRBJ1-1 and V is TRBV2, with D possibly TRBD1 on 6 matching bases. CDR1 and CDR2 from the germline V gene are SNHLY and FYNNEI. The CDR3 runs 13 residues. The V end was cut by 4 bases, the J end by 7 bases, with 13 bases between. The CDR3 here is CASSVGQHLEAFF. CDR3 DNA: TGTGCCAGCAGTGTCGGACAGCACCTTGAAGCTTTCTTT. Full variable domain (remainder filled in from reference TRBV2 and TRBJ1-1): EPEVTQTPSHQVTQMGQEVILRCVPISNHLYFYWYRQILGQKVEFLVSFYNNEISEKSEIFDDQFSVERPDGSNFTLKIRSTKLEDSAMYFCASSVGQHLEAFFGQGTRLTVV.

There are a few counts of this clone. The V gene is TRBV7-9, the J gene TRBJ1-1; perhaps TRBD1 as D (5 bases). There are 15 residues in the CDR3. Germline CDR1 is SEHNR and CDR2 is FQNEAQ (reference sequence). Trimming shortened V by 1 base and J by 9 bases, and 18 bases separated the two germline ends. DNA for the CDR3: TGTGCCAGCAGCTTAGGTTTGTCCGGGACTCTCCAAGCTTTCTTT. Translated: CASSLGLSGTLQAFF. Looking up the rest from reference TRBV7-9 and TRBJ1-1 gives the full variable domain: DTGVSQNPRHKITKRGQNVTFRCDPISEHNRLYWYRQTLGQGPEFLTYFQNEAQLEKSRLLSDRFSAERPKGSFSTLEIQRTEQGDSAMYLCASSLGLSGTLQAFFGQGTRLTVV.

The chain employs TRBV7-2 and TRBJ2-3; 11 nucleotides agree with TRBD2. The CDR3 consists of 16 residues. The germline V gene encodes CDR1 SGHTA and CDR2 FQGNSA. With 5 bases clipped from V and 4 bases from J, the junction kept 8 bases outside the gene matches. CDR3 bases: TGTGCCAGCAGCATAACTAGCGGGAGTTTTCCAGATACGCAGTATTTT. It specifies CASSITSGSFPDTQYF.

CDR3 sequence (DNA): TGTGCCTGGGCGGGACAGGCGACCTACGAGCAGTACTTC. Amino acid sequence: CAWAGQATYEQYF. The chain is built from TRBV30 and TRBJ2-7, with 8 bases fitting TRBD1. Per germline, CDR1 GTSNPN and CDR2 SVGIG (reference sequence). The CDR3 runs 13 residues. V shed 5 bases, J shed 2 bases, and the junction held 5 bases outside the gene matches. Full variable domain (rest looked up from reference TRBV30 and TRBJ2-7): SQTIHQWPATLVQPVGSPLSLECTVEGTSNPNLYWYRQAAGRGLQLLFYSVGIGQISSEVPQNLSASRPQDRQFILSSKKLLLSDSGFYLCAWAGQATYEQYFGPGTRLTVT.

J is TRBJ2-1 and V is TRBV6-1, with a possible D match to TRBD1 (5 bases). V was trimmed by 2 bases and J by 0 bases, leaving 5 bases between them. This CDR3 has 14 amino acids. Per the germline V gene, CDR1 is MNHNS and CDR2 is SASEGT. CDR3 sequence: CASSEQGSYNEQFF. DNA of the CDR3: TGTGCCAGCAGTGAACAGGGCTCCTACAATGAGCAGTTCTTC.

CDR3 sequence: CASSLGLAGVGELFF. In DNA form, the CDR3 reads TGTGCCAGCAGTTTAGGTCTAGCGGGCGTCGGGGAGCTGTTTTTT. The V and J genes are TRBV27 and TRBJ2-2; 8 bases map to TRBD2. Germline assignment: CDR1 MNHEY and CDR2 SMNVEV (reference sequence). This CDR3 is 15 amino acids long. The J segment lost 7 bases and the V segment lost 2 bases, leaving 6 bases of the junction unmatched.

The chain joins TRBV27 to TRBJ2-1, with D unclear. Trimming pared 1 base from V and 9 bases from J, leaving 4 bases between. The CDR3 length is 11 residues. The germline V gene has CDR1 MNHEY and CDR2 SMNVEV (reference sequence). The CDR3 sequence is CASSLYGEQFF. The CDR3 coding sequence is TGTGCCAGCAGTTTATACGGTGAGCAGTTCTTC.

V is TRBV6-5 and J is TRBJ2-3, with 7 bases identical to TRBD2. Germline lookup yields CDR1 MNHEY and CDR2 SVGAGI. The ends lost 1 base at V and 6 bases at J; junction bases unmatched: 7. The CDR3 totals 15 residues. The CDR3 region has the DNA TGTGCCAGCAGTTACTGGGGGGGATCAGACGATACGCAGTATTTT. Translating it yields CASSYWGGSDDTQYF.

CDR3 protein: CASSFPWTGGYTEAFF. CDR3 bases: TGTGCCAGCAGCTTCCCGTGGACAGGGGGGTACACTGAAGCTTTCTTT. The chain is built from TRBV5-6 and TRBJ1-1, with TRBD1 matching over 10 bases. The CDR3 totals 16 residues. Germline CDR1 SGHDT, CDR2 YYEEEE. After removal of 2 bases from V and 3 bases from J, the junction contained 7 bases not matched to a gene.

This clone has just a few counts. The rearrangement uses TRBV4-1 and TRBJ2-6; D is perhaps TRBD1 (6 bases). The CDR3 has 17 amino acids. V lost 1 base, J lost 0 bases, and 10 bases lay in between. Germline V gives CDR1 MGHRA, CDR2 YSYEKL. Here the CDR3 DNA reads TGCGCCAGCAGCCAAGCACAGGGTACCTCTGGGGCCAACGTCCTGACTTTC. Amino acid sequence: CASSQAQGTSGANVLTF.

The V and J genes are TRBV19 and TRBJ2-1, with 11 bases that match TRBD2. Germline values: CDR1 LNHDA, CDR2 SQIVND (reference sequence). V was pared by 1 base and J by 8 bases, with 7 bases of the junction left unmatched. CDR3 length equals 16 residues. Written as DNA, the CDR3 is TGTGCCAGTAGTATAGGTAGCGGGAGGGCCATCTATGAGCAGTTCTTC. Its translation: CASSIGSGRAIYEQFF.

The chain recombines TRBV7-3 with TRBJ2-1, with 9 bases lining up with TRBD2. The CDR3 sequence is 15 residues long. J was trimmed by 4 bases and V by 5 bases; bases with no gene match: 6. Germline CDR1 is SGHTA and CDR2 is FQGTGA. CDR3 sequence (DNA): TGTGCCAGCAGCCCCCTAGCGGGGATATACAATGAGCAGTTCTTC. This codes for CASSPLAGIYNEQFF.

Worth noting for this clone: Other DNA sequences in this specimen translate into the identical CDR3. CDR3 DNA: TGCAGCGTAGTCCGGGACAGCTCCTACGAGCAGTACTTC. This translates into CSVVRDSSYEQYF. J is TRBJ2-7 and V is TRBV29-1; 7 nucleotides line up with TRBD1. The CDR3 runs to 13 residues. The junction had 5 bases not matched to a gene; V was cut back by 6 bases and J by 0 bases. Germline lookup yields CDR1 SQVTM and CDR2 ANQGSEA.